Following are 30 T cell receptor beta chains from one sample sequenced in a study of Ad26.COV2.S vaccination and SARS-CoV-2 variants. Only in-frame clones appear in the TCRdb table, and some are missing; sequencing was by immunoSEQ multiplex PCR. The top ten hold 2.1% of the sample, which has 300,000 to 350,000 clones, 85% seen once. Treatment meaning: roughly 19 received Ad26.COV2.S at low or high dose, single or two shots; a few received placebo; per-sample allocation not given. On day 63 after the first injection, vaccine and placebo recipients gave samples. Sequenced here: peripheral blood, sampled in a trial of Ad26.COV2.S vaccine versus placebo. The origin of the receptors is a person between 18 and 60 years old who received the Ad26.COV2.S COVID-19 vaccine or a placebo.

In this sample, this clone turned up once. The CDR3 DNA is TGTGCCAGCAGCTTATTCGTCGGAAGCTCCTACGAGCAGTACTTC. Translating gives CASSLFVGSSYEQYF. The rearrangement uses TRBV11-2 and TRBJ2-7; D unresolved. Trimming removed 2 bases from V and 0 bases from J, with 11 bases in between. CDR1 is SGHAT, CDR2 FQNNGV, per germline. The CDR3 totals 15 residues.

This chain connects TRBV28 to TRBJ1-3; D is undetermined. V shed 3 bases and J shed 6 bases, with 18 bases lying between them. The CDR3 runs to 16 residues. Germline CDR1 and CDR2: MDHEN and SYDVKM. Here the CDR3 reads CASSLGLPGVENTIYF. The CDR3 nucleotides read TGTGCCAGCAGTTTGGGCCTCCCGGGAGTAGAAAACACCATATATTTT.

The CDR3 sequence: CASTGPRAYEQYF. The CDR3 coding sequence is TGTGCCAGCACCGGGCCTCGGGCCTACGAGCAGTACTTC. V usage is TRBV5-4 and J usage is TRBJ2-7, with no clear D. V was clipped by 6 bases and J by 2 bases, with 12 bases between them. The CDR3 consists of 13 residues. Germline V gene lookup returns CDR1 SGHNT and CDR2 YYREEE (reference sequence).

This chain links TRBV5-5 with TRBJ1-5, with D perhaps TRBD1 (5 bases). CDR1 and CDR2 (germline): SGHKS, YYEKEE (reference sequence). Trimming removed 4 bases from V and 1 base from J, with 9 bases in between. CDR3 length: 14 residues. The CDR3 protein is CASSVEGSNQPQHF. For the CDR3, the DNA is TGTGCCAGCAGCGTGGAGGGGAGCAATCAGCCCCAGCATTTT.

This rearrangement joins TRBV24-1 to TRBJ2-3, with 9 bases fitting TRBD2. Germline trimming cut 7 bases from V and 3 bases from J; bases unmatched to any gene: 10. The CDR3 covers 16 residues. The germline V gene has CDR1 KGHDR and CDR2 SFDVKD. CDR3: CATSASTSGKTDTQYF. The DNA for the CDR3 is TGTGCCACCAGCGCCTCGACTAGCGGAAAAACAGATACGCAGTATTTT.

This chain joins TRBV5-1 and TRBJ2-2, with unresolved D. Germline values: CDR1 SGHRS, CDR2 YFSETQ. The CDR3 covers 15 residues. Trimming left V 0 bases short and J 7 bases short, with 13 bases between. DNA for the CDR3: TGCGCCAGCAGCTTGGGTCCTGGAAACGGCGGGGAGCTGTTTTTT. It encodes CASSLGPGNGGELFF. Full variable domain (remainder filled in from reference TRBV5-1 and TRBJ2-2): KAGVTQTPRYLIKTRGQQVTLSCSPISGHRSVSWYQQTPGQGLQFLFEYFSETQRNKGNFPGRFSGRQFSNSRSEMNVSTLELGDSALYLCASSLGPGNGGELFFGEGSRLTVL.

This chain's CDR3 is CAISEPKGAGDSPLHF. CDR3 bases: TGTGCCATCAGTGAGCCTAAGGGGGCGGGTGATTCACCCCTCCACTTT. The rearrangement uses TRBV10-3 and TRBJ1-6, with 7 bases identical to TRBD1. Germline trimming cut 2 bases from V and 8 bases from J; bases unmatched to any gene: 9. This CDR3 has 16 residues. Germline CDR1 is ENHRY and CDR2 is SYGVKD.

The chain combines TRBV12-5 with TRBJ2-3, with D perhaps assigned TRBD1 or TRBD2 (5 bases each). The CDR3 spans 15 residues. Per the germline V gene, CDR1 is LGHNT and CDR2 is FRNRAP. Deletions cut 8 bases from V and 2 bases from J, with 17 bases between. The CDR3 loop is CASRGLGQTTDTQYF. The CDR3 DNA reads as TGTGCTAGTCGGGGTCTGGGGCAGACCACAGATACGCAGTATTTT. Looking up the rest from reference TRBV12-5 and TRBJ2-3 gives the full variable domain: DARVTQTPRHKVTEMGQEVTMRCQPILGHNTVFWYRQTMMQGLELLAYFRNRAPLDDSGMPKDRFSAEMPDATLATLKIQPSEPRDSAVYFCASRGLGQTTDTQYFGPGTRLTVL.

This chain uses TRBV6-5 with TRBJ2-5, with D possibly being TRBD1 (6 bases). V dropped 7 bases and J dropped 4 bases, with 13 bases sitting between them. Looked up from germline, CDR1 is MNHEY and CDR2 is SVGAGI. CDR3 length equals 13 residues. Here the CDR3 reads CASKGELGETQYF. In DNA, the CDR3 is TGTGCCAGCAAGGGGGAGCTCGGAGAGACCCAGTACTTC.

The chain employs TRBV6-5 and TRBJ1-2, with TRBD1 identical over 10 bases. The CDR3 loop spans 14 amino acids. Germline V lookup: CDR1 MNHEY, CDR2 SVGAGI. The V gene end was trimmed by 6 bases and the J gene end by 7 bases; junction bases not matched to a gene: 8. The CDR3 sequence: CASRPPGTGVGYTF. The CDR3 DNA is TGTGCCAGCAGGCCCCCCGGGACAGGGGTTGGCTACACCTTC.

This CDR3 is CASSHPGGTGDYNEQFF. DNA of the CDR3: TGTGCCAGCAGCCACCCGGGGGGAACAGGGGACTACAATGAGCAGTTCTTC. The chain couples TRBV4-2 to TRBJ2-1, with D perhaps being TRBD1 or TRBD2 (7 bases each). The V gene lost 3 bases and the J gene lost 3 bases, with 18 bases spanning the gap. The length of the CDR3 is 17 residues. The germline CDR1 and CDR2 sequences are LGHNA and YNFKEQ.

The CDR3 loop is CASSLAPGQGNSPLHF. In nucleotides, the CDR3 is TGTGCCAGCAGCTTAGCCCCAGGACAGGGAAATTCACCCCTCCACTTT. The chain couples TRBV7-2 to TRBJ1-6, with TRBD1 matching 8 bases. This CDR3 comprises 16 residues. Germline CDR1 SGHTA, CDR2 FQGNSA. V shed 0 bases, J shed 7 bases, and the junction held 5 bases outside the gene matches. Supplemented by reference TRBV7-2 and TRBJ1-6, the full variable domain reads GAGVSQSPSNKVTEKGKDVELRCDPISGHTALYWYRQSLGQGLEFLIYFQGNSAPDKSGLPSDRFSAERTGGSVSTLTIQRTQQEDSAVYLCASSLAPGQGNSPLHFGNGTRLTVT.

The rearrangement uses TRBV18 and TRBJ2-7; TRBD1 aligns across 7 bases. The CDR3 totals 14 residues. With V trimmed by 5 bases and J by 5 bases, 9 bases remained unmatched. In germline, CDR1 is KGHSH, CDR2 LQKENI. As DNA, the CDR3 is TGTGCCAGCTCAAAACAGGGGACAGAGGACGAGCAGTACTTC. Encoded protein: CASSKQGTEDEQYF.

The chain has TRBV6-5 and TRBJ1-3, with a tentative D call TRBD1 (6 bases). CDR3 length: 13 residues. Germline V gives CDR1 MNHEY, CDR2 SVGAGI. V shed 0 bases and J shed 11 bases, with 11 bases lying between them. This CDR3 is CASSYSPGAAIYF. For the CDR3, the DNA is TGTGCCAGCAGTTACTCGCCGGGGGCGGCCATATATTTT.

Points on this clone: The identical CDR3 is also encoded by other nucleotide sequences in the sample. This chain joins TRBV3-1 (or the pseudogene TRBV3-2) and TRBJ1-1; no clear D. Trimming shortened V by 1 base and J by 8 bases, and 8 bases separated the two germline ends. Germline CDR1 LGHDT, CDR2 YNNKEL (reference sequence). The CDR3 is 12 residues long. DNA of the CDR3: TGTGCCAGCAGCCAAGCCCGGTCGGAAGCTTTCTTT. Protein sequence: CASSQARSEAFF.

This clone was counted a few times. The CDR3 sequence: CASSYPQGNTEAFF. The CDR3 nucleotides read TGTGCCAGCAGTTACCCTCAGGGGAACACTGAAGCTTTCTTT. This chain joins TRBV6-6 and TRBJ1-1; TRBD1 is a possible D gene (5 bases). Germline V lookup: CDR1 MNHNY, CDR2 SVGAGI (reference sequence). The CDR3 loop spans 14 amino acids. V was clipped by 2 bases and J by 1 base, with 8 bases between them.

This chain joins TRBV29-1 and TRBJ2-5; D is possibly TRBD1 or TRBD2 (5 bases each). The CDR3 is made up of 13 amino acids. The germline gives CDR1 SQVTM, CDR2 ANQGSEA. The germline V and J ends were trimmed by 0 bases and 4 bases, with 9 bases remaining between them. CDR3 residues: CSVEDSGGETQYF. The CDR3 DNA is TGCAGCGTTGAAGATTCTGGGGGAGAGACCCAGTACTTC.

The chain combines TRBV7-9 with TRBJ1-2; 12 nucleotides match TRBD1. Germline lookup yields CDR1 SEHNR and CDR2 FQNEAQ (reference sequence). Unmatched junction bases numbered 5, after V lost 6 bases and J lost 3 bases. The CDR3 is 15 residues long. CDR3 region: CASRGTGGADYGYTF. Written as DNA, the CDR3 is TGTGCCAGCAGAGGGACAGGGGGCGCGGACTATGGCTACACCTTC.

The gene calls are TRBV7-2 and TRBJ2-4; 7 bases are shared with TRBD2. J gave up 6 bases and V 4 bases, and 12 bases lay outside the gene matches. The CDR3 contains 16 residues. Germline lookup yields CDR1 SGHTA and CDR2 FQGNSA. The CDR3 DNA sequence: TGTGCCAGCAGCTCCCGGAGCCCGGGGGGAGGAAACATTCAGTACTTC. Its translation is CASSSRSPGGGNIQYF.

This clone occurred once. This chain links TRBV19 with TRBJ1-2; TRBD1 agrees at 9 bases. With V trimmed by 5 bases and J by 5 bases, 9 bases remained unmatched. The CDR3 length is 15 residues. Per germline, CDR1 LNHDA and CDR2 SQIVND (reference sequence). CDR3 DNA sequence: TGTGCCAGTAGTGCCGGGACAGGGAGTGCTTATGGCTACACCTTC. Its translation is CASSAGTGSAYGYTF.

V usage is TRBV6-1 and J usage is TRBJ1-5, with a weak D call TRBD1 (6 bases). The V end was cut by 4 bases, the J end by 3 bases, with 16 bases between. The germline gives CDR1 MNHNS, CDR2 SASEGT. The CDR3 extends over 16 amino acids. The CDR3 loop reads CASSGSLRGHNQPQHF. CDR3 nucleotides: TGTGCCAGCAGTGGAAGCCTCAGGGGACACAATCAGCCCCAGCATTTT.

V gene TRBV13 combines with J gene TRBJ2-1; D call uncertain. In germline, CDR1 is PRHDT, CDR2 FYEKMQ (reference sequence). The CDR3 is made up of 15 amino acids. The V end lost 1 base, the J end lost 0 bases, and 7 bases lay between the germline ends. The CDR3 loop reads CASSLEGSSYNEQFF. As DNA, the CDR3 is TGTGCCAGCAGCTTAGAAGGCAGCTCCTACAATGAGCAGTTCTTC.

V usage is TRBV3-1 (or the pseudogene TRBV3-2) and J usage is TRBJ2-3; the match to TRBD2 covers 11 bases. The CDR3 runs 19 residues. Germline V gene sequence: CDR1 LGHDT, CDR2 YNNKEL (reference sequence). V shed 3 bases, J shed 3 bases, and the junction held 14 bases outside the gene matches. CDR3 DNA: TGTGCCAGCAGCCATATGGGGCTAGCGGGGGGTGGGCGGACAGATACGCAGTATTTT. Translating gives CASSHMGLAGGGRTDTQYF.

The chain uses TRBV7-9 and TRBJ1-1; TRBD1 agrees at 7 bases. This CDR3 contains 13 residues. Germline V gene data show CDR1 as SEHNR and CDR2 as FQNEAQ (reference sequence). V shed 3 bases and J 3 bases; nucleotides not matched to a gene: 1. The CDR3 DNA follows: TGTGCCAGCAGCTTGGGACAGTACACTGAAGCTTTCTTT. Translating it yields CASSLGQYTEAFF.

The CDR3, as DNA: TGTGCCAGCAGCTTAGGGTCGGGGGATGAGCAGTTCTTC. Residues: CASSLGSGDEQFF. The chain uses TRBV7-9 and TRBJ2-1; possible D gene TRBD2, 6 bases. CDR3 length: 13 residues. Between the trimmed V and J ends, which lost 1 base and 8 bases, there was a span of 9 bases. In germline, CDR1 is SEHNR, CDR2 FQNEAQ (reference sequence).

V and J are TRBV5-4 and TRBJ1-2; D gene ambiguous. The CDR3 sequence is 14 residues long. CDR1 is SGHNT and CDR2 is YYREEE in the germline V gene (reference sequence). V dropped 3 bases and J dropped 7 bases, with 16 bases sitting between them. The DNA of the CDR3 is TGTGCCAGCAGCTCGAGGAGCGTCTTCCTTGGCTACACCTTC. As protein: CASSSRSVFLGYTF.

The V and J genes are TRBV6-4 and TRBJ2-4, with D perhaps TRBD1 or TRBD2 (5 bases each). V lost 3 bases and J lost 9, with 12 bases in between. From germline, CDR1 is MRHNA and CDR2 SNTAGT. The CDR3 runs to 13 residues. The DNA for the CDR3 is TGTGCCAGCAGTGAGATGAGGGGTGGCATTCAGTACTTC. Translation gives CASSEMRGGIQYF.

This chain connects TRBV19 to TRBJ2-1; tentative D call: TRBD1 (7 bases). CDR3 size: 17 residues. Trimming removed 4 bases at V and 4 bases at J, with 20 bases between. CDR1 and CDR2 (germline): LNHDA, SQIVND (reference sequence). The CDR3 loop is CASSTLQGTRSYNEQFF. CDR3 coding DNA: TGTGCCAGTAGTACTTTACAGGGGACTCGATCGTACAATGAGCAGTTCTTC.

This chain's CDR3 is CASSPLRRQGTNYGYTF. In DNA, the CDR3 is TGTGCCAGCAGCCCCTTACGAAGACAGGGGACTAACTATGGCTACACCTTC. This sequence joins TRBV3-1 (or the pseudogene TRBV3-2) and TRBJ1-2; 8 nucleotides line up with TRBD1. After removal of 4 bases from V and 0 bases from J, the junction contained 10 bases not matched to a gene. The CDR3 spans 17 residues. Germline loops: CDR1 LGHDT, CDR2 YNNKEL (reference sequence).

This chain joins TRBV28 and TRBJ2-3; TRBD1 agrees at 7 bases. The CDR3 has 14 residues. Germline CDR1 MDHEN, CDR2 SYDVKM. With V trimmed by 3 bases and J by 3 bases, 3 bases remained unmatched. DNA of the CDR3: TGTGCCAGCAGTTTTAGACAGGGAACAGATACGCAGTATTTT. This translates into CASSFRQGTDTQYF.